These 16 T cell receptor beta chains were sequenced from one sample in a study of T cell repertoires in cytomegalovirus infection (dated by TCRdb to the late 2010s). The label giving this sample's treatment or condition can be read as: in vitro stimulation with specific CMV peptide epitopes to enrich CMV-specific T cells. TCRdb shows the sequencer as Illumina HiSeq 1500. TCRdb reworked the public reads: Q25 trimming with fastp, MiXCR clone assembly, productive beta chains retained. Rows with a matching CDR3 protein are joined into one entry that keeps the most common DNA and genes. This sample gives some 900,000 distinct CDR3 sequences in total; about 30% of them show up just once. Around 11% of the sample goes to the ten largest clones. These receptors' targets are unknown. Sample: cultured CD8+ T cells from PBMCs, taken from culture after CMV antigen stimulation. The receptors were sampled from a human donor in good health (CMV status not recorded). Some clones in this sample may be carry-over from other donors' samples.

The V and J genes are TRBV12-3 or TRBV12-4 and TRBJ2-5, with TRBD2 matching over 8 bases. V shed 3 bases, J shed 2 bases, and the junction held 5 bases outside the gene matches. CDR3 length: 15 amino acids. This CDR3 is CASSFVLAAQETQYF. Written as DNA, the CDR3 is TGTGCCAGCAGTTTCGTACTAGCGGCACAAGAGACCCAGTACTTC.

Here the CDR3 reads CSPRTGAISDTEAFF. The DNA of the CDR3 is TGCAGCCCCCGGACAGGGGCGATTTCGGACACTGAAGCTTTCTTT. This chain links TRBV29-1 with TRBJ1-1; 9 bases are shared with TRBD1. The CDR3 contains 15 residues. The trim removed 8 bases at V and 3 bases at J, leaving 13 bases unmatched. Germline CDR1 and CDR2: SQVTM and ANQGSEA.

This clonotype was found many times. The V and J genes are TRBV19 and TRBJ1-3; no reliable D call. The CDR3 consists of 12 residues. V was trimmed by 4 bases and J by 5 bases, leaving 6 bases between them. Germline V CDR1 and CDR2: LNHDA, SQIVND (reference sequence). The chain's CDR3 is CASSTERNTIYF. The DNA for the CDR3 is TGTGCCAGTAGTACGGAACGAAACACCATATATTTT. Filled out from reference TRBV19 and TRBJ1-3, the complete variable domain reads DGGITQSPKYLFRKEGQNVTLSCEQNLNHDAMYWYRQDPGQGLRLIYYSQIVNDFQKGDIAEGYSVSREKKESFPLTVTSAQKNPTAFYLCASSTERNTIYFGEGSWLTVV.

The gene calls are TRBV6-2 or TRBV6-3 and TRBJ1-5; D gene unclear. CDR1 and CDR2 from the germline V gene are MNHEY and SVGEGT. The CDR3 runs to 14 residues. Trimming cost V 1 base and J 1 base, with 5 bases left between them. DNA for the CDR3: TGTGCCAGCAGTTACTTGGCAAGCAATCAGCCCCAGCATTTT. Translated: CASSYLASNQPQHF.

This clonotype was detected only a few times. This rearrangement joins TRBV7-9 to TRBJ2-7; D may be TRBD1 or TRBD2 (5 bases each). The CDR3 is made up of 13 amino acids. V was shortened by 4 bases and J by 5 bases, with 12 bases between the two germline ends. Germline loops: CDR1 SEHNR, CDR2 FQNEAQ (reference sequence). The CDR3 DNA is TGTGCCAGCAGCTGGGACGCTATGGACGAGCAGTACGTC. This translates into CASSWDAMDEQYV.

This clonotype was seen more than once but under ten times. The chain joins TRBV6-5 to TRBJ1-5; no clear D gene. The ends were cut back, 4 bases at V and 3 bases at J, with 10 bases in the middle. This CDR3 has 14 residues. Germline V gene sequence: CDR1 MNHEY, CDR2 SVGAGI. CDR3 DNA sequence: TGTGCCAGCAGTTTCCATGGGATCAATCAGCCCCAGCATTTT. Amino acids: CASSFHGINQPQHF.

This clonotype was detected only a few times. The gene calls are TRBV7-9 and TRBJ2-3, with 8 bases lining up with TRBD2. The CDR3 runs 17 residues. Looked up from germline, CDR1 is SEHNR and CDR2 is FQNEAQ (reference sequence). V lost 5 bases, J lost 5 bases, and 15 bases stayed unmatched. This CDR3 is CASSPRGGRPLGDTQYF. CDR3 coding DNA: TGTGCCAGCAGCCCACGGGGGGGGCGCCCCTTGGGAGATACGCAGTATTTT.

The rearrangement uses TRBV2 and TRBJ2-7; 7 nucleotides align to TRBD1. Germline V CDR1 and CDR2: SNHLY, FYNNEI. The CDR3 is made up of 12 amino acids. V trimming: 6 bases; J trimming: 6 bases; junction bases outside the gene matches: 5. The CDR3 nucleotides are TGTGCCAGCAGCAAGGGACAGCTCGAGCAGTACTTC. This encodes CASSKGQLEQYF.

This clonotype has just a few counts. CDR3 nucleotide sequence: TGTGCCAGCAGCATTACAGGGGGCGTTGGGGAGACCCAGTACTTC. It translates to CASSITGGVGETQYF. The V gene is TRBV11-2, the J gene TRBJ2-5, with TRBD1 matching over 9 bases. Germline CDR1 and CDR2: SGHAT and FQNNGV. With 5 bases clipped from V and 5 bases from J, the junction kept 9 bases outside the gene matches. This CDR3 has 15 amino acids.

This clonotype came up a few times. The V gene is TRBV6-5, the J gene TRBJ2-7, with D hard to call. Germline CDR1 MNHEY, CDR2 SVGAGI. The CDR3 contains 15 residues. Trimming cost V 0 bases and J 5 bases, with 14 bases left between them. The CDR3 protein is CASSYSVGLGHEQYF. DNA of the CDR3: TGTGCCAGCAGTTACTCGGTAGGGTTAGGCCACGAGCAGTACTTC.

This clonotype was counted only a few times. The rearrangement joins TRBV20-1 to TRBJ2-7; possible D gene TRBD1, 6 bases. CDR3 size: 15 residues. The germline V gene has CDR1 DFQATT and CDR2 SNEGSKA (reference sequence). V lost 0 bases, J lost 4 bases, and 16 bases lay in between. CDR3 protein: CSAREGGPGRYEQYV. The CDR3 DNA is TGCAGTGCTAGAGAAGGGGGTCCAGGTCGGTACGAGCAGTACGTC.

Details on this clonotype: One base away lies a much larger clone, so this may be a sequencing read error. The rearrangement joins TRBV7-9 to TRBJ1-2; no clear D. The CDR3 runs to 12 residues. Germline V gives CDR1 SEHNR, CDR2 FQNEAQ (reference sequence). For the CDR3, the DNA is TGTGTCAGCAGCCGAGATAACTATGGCTACACCTTC. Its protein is CVSSRDNYGYTF.

In DNA form, the CDR3 reads TGCGCCAGCAGCCAGGACGGTACCCTCCACTTT. Translating gives CASSQDGTLHF. This rearrangement joins TRBV4-1 to TRBJ1-6, with D uncertain. Germline-derived CDR1 and CDR2 are MGHRA and YSYEKL. The CDR3 length is 11 residues. Trimming took off 3 bases at V and 14 bases at J, with 8 bases between the two ends.

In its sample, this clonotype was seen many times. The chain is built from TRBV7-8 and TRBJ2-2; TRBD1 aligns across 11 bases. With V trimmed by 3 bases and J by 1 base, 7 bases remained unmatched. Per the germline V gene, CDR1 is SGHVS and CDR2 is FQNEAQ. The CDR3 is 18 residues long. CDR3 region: CASSFPGQGVENTGELFF. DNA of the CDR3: TGTGCCAGCAGCTTCCCGGGACAGGGGGTTGAGAACACCGGGGAGCTGTTTTTT.

CDR3 coding DNA: TGTGCCAGCAGTGAATATGGGGGGAGAAACACCATATATTTT. Translated, it gives CASSEYGGRNTIYF. The chain employs TRBV25-1 and TRBJ1-3, with D tentatively TRBD1 (5 bases). This CDR3 comprises 14 residues. Germline lookup yields CDR1 MGHDK and CDR2 SYGVNS. V lost 0 bases and J 5 bases, leaving 8 bases between the germline ends.

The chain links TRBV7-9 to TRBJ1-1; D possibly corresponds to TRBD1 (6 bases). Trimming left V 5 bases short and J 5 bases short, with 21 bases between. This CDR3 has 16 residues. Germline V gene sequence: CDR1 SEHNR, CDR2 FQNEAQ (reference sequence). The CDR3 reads CASSPGQRVFITEAFF. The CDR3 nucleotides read TGTGCCAGCAGCCCAGGACAGCGAGTTTTTATTACTGAAGCTTTCTTT.